This is a list of T cell receptor beta chains from one sample in a study of blood T cell repertoires in COVID-19. The method was immunoSEQ multiplex PCR; TCRdb's version includes in-frame clones alone and lacks a portion of them. The data contain around 190,000 clones, approximately 87% of them seen just once; the ten biggest clones take up less than 25%. Sample: peripheral blood. The origin of the receptors is a man aged 65 to 85 with active or convalescent COVID-19. CDR3s include the opening cysteine and the closing phenylalanine or tryptophan. The order of the fields is V gene, J gene, D gene, CDR3 length, clone size, CDR3 protein, CDR3 DNA. A D gene is named only where the DNA matches it firmly. Only some rows state a clone size, as once, few, many or a class for expanded clones.

v_gene: TRBV30
j_gene: TRBJ2-3
d_gene: .
len: 12
abundance: .
CDR3aa: CAWSPRSRAQYF
CDR3nt: TGTGCCTGGAGCCCCAGGTCCAGGGCGCAGTATTTT

v_gene: TRBV10-3
j_gene: TRBJ2-5
d_gene: TRBD1
len: 14
abundance: once
CDR3aa: CAASILGTEETQYF
CDR3nt: TGTGCCGCCTCGATACTAGGGACAGAAGAGACCCAGTACTTC

v_gene: TRBV5-1
j_gene: TRBJ2-7
d_gene: .
len: 15
abundance: few
CDR3aa: CASSLGGDGSYEQYF
CDR3nt: TGCGCCAGCAGCTTGGGCGGGGACGGCTCCTACGAGCAGTACTTC

v_gene: TRBV6-2/TRBV6-3
j_gene: TRBJ2-1
d_gene: .
len: 14
abundance: .
CDR3aa: CASSYPGENNEQFF
CDR3nt: TGTGCCAGCAGTTATCCGGGGGAAAACAATGAGCAGTTCTTC

v_gene: TRBV15
j_gene: TRBJ1-4
d_gene: .
len: 15
abundance: .
CDR3aa: CATSRQSRGREKLFF
CDR3nt: TGTGCCACCAGCAGACAGTCCCGAGGCCGGGAAAAACTGTTTTTT

v_gene: TRBV5-4
j_gene: TRBJ2-7
d_gene: TRBD1
len: 13
abundance: .
CDR3aa: CASSPDRYYEQYF
CDR3nt: TGTGCCAGCAGCCCGGACAGGTACTACGAGCAGTACTTC

v_gene: TRBV6-6
j_gene: TRBJ1-1
d_gene: TRBD1
len: 18
abundance: .
CDR3aa: CASSPTPPGTGVNTEAFF
CDR3nt: TGTGCCAGCAGTCCCACGCCCCCCGGGACAGGCGTGAACACTGAAGCTTTCTTT

v_gene: TRBV5-1
j_gene: TRBJ2-5
d_gene: TRBD2
len: 15
abundance: .
CDR3aa: CASSLALAGEETQYF
CDR3nt: TGCGCCAGCAGCTTGGCGCTAGCGGGGGAAGAGACCCAGTACTTC

v_gene: TRBV7-9
j_gene: TRBJ1-1
d_gene: .
len: 16
abundance: .
CDR3aa: CASSLGVEAGRTEAFF
CDR3nt: TGTGCCAGCAGCTTAGGGGTCGAGGCAGGGAGGACTGAAGCTTTCTTT

v_gene: TRBV6-6
j_gene: TRBJ2-7
d_gene: TRBD1
len: 14
abundance: .
CDR3aa: CASSYDRGPYEQYF
CDR3nt: TGTGCCAGCAGTTACGATAGGGGGCCCTACGAGCAGTACTTC

v_gene: TRBV9
j_gene: TRBJ1-3
d_gene: TRBD1
len: 16
abundance: few
CDR3aa: CASSAARTGVGNTIYF
CDR3nt: TGTGCCAGCAGCGCCGCCCGGACAGGGGTAGGAAACACCATATATTTT

v_gene: TRBV11-2
j_gene: TRBJ1-2
d_gene: TRBD1
len: 15
abundance: .
CDR3aa: CASSQKTGGNYGYTF
CDR3nt: TGTGCCAGCAGCCAGAAGACAGGGGGCAACTATGGCTACACCTTC

v_gene: TRBV6-5
j_gene: TRBJ1-4
d_gene: .
len: 12
abundance: .
CDR3aa: CASSLLGAKLFF
CDR3nt: TGTGCCAGCAGTCTCCTAGGGGCTAAACTGTTTTTT

v_gene: TRBV5-1
j_gene: TRBJ1-2
d_gene: TRBD1
len: 16
abundance: .
CDR3aa: CASSLRTGDLSYGYTF
CDR3nt: TGCGCCAGCAGCTTACGGACAGGGGATTTGAGCTATGGCTACACCTTC

v_gene: TRBV28
j_gene: TRBJ1-4
d_gene: TRBD1
len: 15
abundance: .
CDR3aa: CASSLFGTGKVELFF
CDR3nt: TGTGCCAGCAGTTTATTCGGGACAGGCAAGGTGGAACTGTTTTTT

v_gene: TRBV28
j_gene: TRBJ2-7
d_gene: .
len: 13
abundance: .
CDR3aa: CASRINGGYEQYF
CDR3nt: TGTGCCAGCAGGATAAACGGGGGATACGAGCAGTACTTC

v_gene: TRBV2
j_gene: TRBJ1-1
d_gene: .
len: 13
abundance: .
CDR3aa: CASSEERITEAFF
CDR3nt: TGTGCCAGCAGTGAGGAGAGGATCACTGAAGCTTTCTTT

v_gene: TRBV5-6
j_gene: TRBJ1-4
d_gene: TRBD1
len: 17
abundance: .
CDR3aa: CASSLASGGGSIEKLFF
CDR3nt: TGTGCCAGCAGCTTGGCCTCAGGGGGTGGAAGCATTGAAAAACTGTTTTTT

v_gene: TRBV27
j_gene: TRBJ2-7
d_gene: .
len: 16
abundance: .
CDR3aa: CASSPLRGIYSYEQYF
CDR3nt: TGTGCCAGCAGTCCTCTACGGGGTATCTACTCCTACGAGCAGTACTTC

v_gene: TRBV5-5
j_gene: TRBJ1-5
d_gene: TRBD1
len: 17
abundance: .
CDR3aa: CASSLETGGALYQPQHF
CDR3nt: TGTGCCAGCAGCTTGGAGACAGGGGGCGCCTTATATCAGCCCCAGCATTTT